A selection of T cell receptor beta chains follows, all from one sample in a study of read filtering for tumor transcriptome and immune sequencing. TCRdb recomputed calls from the reads with MiXCR, one row per CDR3 protein. The sample holds about 58,000 distinct CDR3 sequences, 12% seen once. Sample: a population of CD138-negative cells sorted from bone marrow. The receptors were sampled from a donor aged 40 or older with multiple myeloma. Each CDR3 is given with its conserved first and last residue. D genes are given only for firm matches. Only part of the rows carry a size: once, few, many, or a class if the clone is expanded.

clone size	D gene	V gene	J gene	CDR3 DNA	CDR3 protein
many	-	TRBV11-2	TRBJ2-1	TGTGCCAGCAGGTCCCCTTGGGGGGACGAGCAGTTCTTC	CASRSPWGDEQFF
medium-sized	TRBD1	TRBV6-5	TRBJ1-2	TGTGCCAGCAGTTATCAGGGGGCGAATGGCTACACCTTC	CASSYQGANGYTF
many	TRBD2	TRBV20-1	TRBJ2-7	TGCAGTGCTAGAGATGGGAGGGTCCAGTACGAGCAGTACTTC	CSARDGRVQYEQYF
many	-	TRBV29-1	TRBJ1-1	TGCAGCGTTGAAGGGATGAGGGGAGGCCACACTGAAGCTTTCTTT	CSVEGMRGGHTEAFF
-	-	TRBV5-5	TRBJ1-2	TGTGCCAGCAGCCCACCACCGGGGGGGGGAGGTGGCTACACCTTC	CASSPPPGGGGGYTF
many	-	TRBV20-1	TRBJ2-2	TGCAGTGCTAGTCCGAACACCGGGGAGCTGTTTTTT	CSASPNTGELFF
few	-	TRBV7-3	TRBJ2-1	TGTGCCAGTAGCTTAATAGCGGTGGGCAGGGGCCTATACGATGAGCAGTTCTTC	CASSLIAVGRGLYDEQFF
-	-	TRBV6-5	TRBJ2-7	TGTGCCAGCAGTACCGTACCTAGGGGGACCTACGAGCAGTACTTC	CASSTVPRGTYEQYF
-	-	TRBV2	TRBJ2-5	TGTGCCAGCACGACAGTTCAAGAGACCCAGTACTTC	CASTTVQETQYF
many	TRBD2	TRBV5-4	TRBJ2-1	TGTGCCAGCAGAGAGGGTAGCGGGGGGGCAGGTGGCGAGCAGTTCTTC	CASREGSGGAGGEQFF
many	-	TRBV27	TRBJ2-3	TGTGCCAGCAGTTTCGGTGGCACAGATACGCAGTATTTT	CASSFGGTDTQYF
few	TRBD1	TRBV18	TRBJ2-3	TGTGCCAGCTCACCACCGACAGGGAGCACAGATACGCAGTATTTT	CASSPPTGSTDTQYF
many	-	TRBV28	TRBJ1-4	TGTGCCAGCACTTCCCCAAGAGGGGTAACTAATGAAAAACTGTTTTTT	CASTSPRGVTNEKLFF
-	TRBD2	TRBV4-1	TRBJ2-3	TGCGCCAGCAGCCAAGGACTAGCGGGGGGGCTGGGAGATACGCAGTATTTT	CASSQGLAGGLGDTQYF
many	-	TRBV11-2	TRBJ1-6	TGTGCCAGCAGCTTGATGGGGGTTTCGGATTCACCCCTCCACTTT	CASSLMGVSDSPLHF
-	TRBD1	TRBV30	TRBJ2-1	TGTGCCTGGGGGACAGTGTACAAGGAGCAGTTCTTC	CAWGTVYKEQFF
many	-	TRBV27	TRBJ2-1	TGTGCCAGCAGTTTGGTTGCGAGCAATGAGCAGTTCTTC	CASSLVASNEQFF
many	TRBD2	TRBV7-2	TRBJ2-5	TGTGCCAGCAGCTTTAGCGGGGGTACAGAGACCCAGTACTTC	CASSFSGGTETQYF
many	-	TRBV4-1	TRBJ1-6	TGCGCCAGCAGCCAAGCTGGGGGGTTCGACTCACCCCTCCACTTT	CASSQAGGFDSPLHF
many	-	TRBV29-1	TRBJ1-5	TGCAGCGTTGAAGTAGGAGGGGCGGTGGGTCAGCCCCAGCATTTT	CSVEVGGAVGQPQHF
many	TRBD1	TRBV5-1	TRBJ2-3	TGCGCCAGCCGCCGGGACAGAGACACAGATACGCAGTATTTT	CASRRDRDTDTQYF
many	-	TRBV9	TRBJ2-1	TGTGCCAGCAGCGTAGCTACCGGGGGGCCGGGGTACAATGAGCAGTTCTTC	CASSVATGGPGYNEQFF
many	-	TRBV5-4	TRBJ1-5	TGTGCCAGCAGCTATATAGGCCAGCCCCAGCATTTT	CASSYIGQPQHF
many	-	TRBV9	TRBJ1-1	TGTGCCAGCAGCGCCAACAGGGATGGGGCGCTGGACACTGAAGCTTTCTTT	CASSANRDGALDTEAFF
many	-	TRBV19	TRBJ2-7	TGTGCCAGTAGTATCAACCCGCCCACAACCCGAGCAACCTACGAGCAGTACTTC	CASSINPPTTRATYEQYF